The 11 T cell receptor beta chains reported below all come from one sample, sequenced in a study of vaccination and CD4 T cells after COVID-19. Treatment meaning: approximately 11-day PBMC culture with coronavirus spike peptide pools or control peptides (ViraFEST assay). Prior to the COVID-19 pandemic (2011-2018), the unexposed donor's CD4+ T cells were collected. Sequencing of the DNA from cultured CD4+ T cells was carried out with the Oncomine TCR Beta short-read assay. Cultures of CD4+ T cells served as the source for extracting genomic DNA. From the PCR reads, TCRdb called clonotypes with MiXCR, one entry per CDR3 protein. The sample contains 8,000 to 10,000 distinct CDR3 sequences, around 42% of which appear only once. Their recognized antigens are unknown. The source material was CD4+ T cells from blood, cultured in vitro. Source of these receptors: a human donor in good health.

V is TRBV10-3 and J is TRBJ2-1; 10 nucleotides match TRBD1. In germline, CDR1 is ENHRY, CDR2 SYGVKD. Unmatched junction bases numbered 7, after V lost 7 bases and J lost 7 bases. The CDR3 extends over 14 amino acids. The chain's CDR3 is CAIKPGQGRNEQFF. The DNA of the CDR3 is TGTGCCATCAAACCGGGACAGGGGAGAAATGAGCAGTTCTTC.

The rearrangement links TRBV6-1 to TRBJ1-2; TRBD1 agrees at 10 bases. The trim removed 3 bases at V and 5 bases at J, leaving 0 bases unmatched. CDR1 is MNHNS and CDR2 is SASEGT in the germline V gene. CDR3 length: 13 residues. CDR3 nucleotide sequence: TGTGCCAGCAGTGAGGACAGGGGGTATGGCTACACCTTC. As protein: CASSEDRGYGYTF.

The chain combines TRBV18 with TRBJ1-5, with 11 nucleotides matching TRBD1. V gave up 3 bases and J gave up 5 bases; unmatched junction bases: 12. The CDR3 is 18 amino acids. Germline V gene data show CDR1 as KGHSH and CDR2 as LQKENI. The CDR3 loop reads CASSPRKTGTGGDQPQHF. The CDR3 DNA follows: TGTGCCAGCTCACCGAGGAAGACCGGGACAGGGGGGGATCAGCCCCAGCATTTT.

A few counts support this clonotype. V and J are TRBV20-1 and TRBJ2-2, with D possibly TRBD2 on 6 matching bases. The V gene lost 2 bases and the J gene lost 4 bases, with 11 bases spanning the gap. Germline CDR1 is DFQATT and CDR2 is SNEGSKA (reference sequence). The CDR3 totals 14 residues. The CDR3 spells CSARIGGATGELFF. The CDR3 bases are TGCAGTGCTAGAATCGGAGGGGCCACCGGGGAGCTGTTTTTT.

V and J are TRBV6-1 and TRBJ2-7, with 8 positions matching TRBD2. This CDR3 comprises 12 residues. With 6 bases clipped from V and 7 bases from J, the junction kept 5 bases outside the gene matches. Germline CDR1 reads MNHNS; CDR2 reads SASEGT. The chain's CDR3 is CASRATSGEQYF. The CDR3 DNA follows: TGTGCCAGCAGAGCCACTAGCGGAGAGCAGTACTTC.

This chain uses TRBV5-5 with TRBJ1-1; D unclear. There are 13 residues in the CDR3. Germline-derived CDR1 and CDR2 are SGHKS and YYEKEE (reference sequence). Between the trimmed V and J ends, which lost 0 bases and 7 bases, there was a span of 10 bases. The CDR3 DNA reads TGTGCCAGCAGCTTGGGAACAGTCGGTGAAGCTTTCTTT. Protein sequence: CASSLGTVGEAFF.

This clonotype was counted a few times. The J gene is TRBJ2-2, the V gene TRBV24-1, with D possibly being TRBD1 (6 bases). The CDR3 loop spans 17 amino acids. The V end lost 2 bases, the J end lost 5 bases, and 17 bases lay between the germline ends. CDR1 and CDR2 from the germline V gene are KGHDR and SFDVKD. As DNA, the CDR3 is TGTGCCACCAGTGATTCGATGACAGGCGCAGGGACCGGGGAGCTGTTTTTT. Translating it yields CATSDSMTGAGTGELFF.

The chain uses TRBV2 and TRBJ1-2; a weak D match, TRBD1 (6 bases). V shed 6 bases and J shed 2 bases, with 13 bases lying between them. Germline values: CDR1 SNHLY, CDR2 FYNNEI. This CDR3 spans 14 amino acids. The CDR3 loop is CASSPQGLNYGYTF. In nucleotides, the CDR3 is TGTGCCAGCAGCCCACAGGGCCTCAACTATGGCTACACCTTC.

The chain uses TRBV7-6 and TRBJ1-2; possible D gene TRBD1, 6 bases. The CDR3 has 14 amino acids. V lost 4 bases and J lost 7, with 16 bases in between. Per the germline V gene, CDR1 is SGHVS and CDR2 is FNYEAQ. The CDR3 nucleotides read TGTGCCAGCAGCTCGAACAGGGTTGGTGGTGGCTACACCTTC. As protein: CASSSNRVGGGYTF.

This clonotype was counted only a few times. The rearrangement joins TRBV7-3 to TRBJ2-2, with TRBD1 matching 8 bases. In germline, CDR1 is SGHTA, CDR2 FQGTGA. The CDR3 contains 16 residues. V shed 5 bases and J 6 bases; nucleotides not matched to a gene: 11. CDR3 amino acids: CASSPLDRDEAGELFF. For the CDR3, the DNA is TGTGCCAGCAGCCCCTTGGACAGGGATGAGGCCGGGGAGCTGTTTTTT.

This clonotype was seen more than once but under ten times. This rearrangement joins TRBV20-1 to TRBJ2-1; D remains ambiguous. Germline values: CDR1 DFQATT, CDR2 SNEGSKA (reference sequence). CDR3 length: 16 residues. V was pared by 1 base and J by 0 bases, with 13 bases between. CDR3 protein: CSARGSSSSSYNEQFF. The CDR3 nucleotides are TGCAGTGCTAGAGGATCCAGCAGTAGCTCCTACAATGAGCAGTTCTTC.